This T cell receptor (beta chain) was sequenced in a study of blood T cell repertoires in COVID-19. Study-level background: COVID-19 samples, acute and convalescent, were from the United States, Italy and Spain. PBMCs, B-cell-depleted T cells, or T cells were the source of the cDNA or gDNA that made up the material.

Enrollment of patients from Seattle took place during active infection, with longitudinal follow-up. V was pared by 3 bases and J by 1 base, with 7 bases between. The CDR3 has 13 residues. Looked up from germline, CDR1 is SGHRS and CDR2 is YFSETQ. Authors' processing steps: It was from reference gene primer amplification that nucleated cell counts were estimated. Method: immunoSEQ multiplex PCR; TCRdb's copy keeps in-frame clones and lacks some. V and J calls and clone size come straight from that table; D and trimming were deduced from the DNA. Of about 150,000 clones listed, approximately 83% were seen once; the top ten hold about 12%. This clone has only one observation.

This sequence joins TRBV5-1 and TRBJ1-1, with TRBD1 as a possible D gene (5 bases). The sample consisted of peripheral blood. The source is a woman aged 55 to 70 with COVID-19, enrolled during active disease. In DNA, the CDR3 is TGCGCCAGCAGCTCTGGACAGAACACTGAAGCTTTCTTT. Protein sequence: CASSSGQNTEAFF.